This T cell receptor (beta chain) stems from a study of blood T cell repertoires in COVID-19. Study background: Sources were T cells, B-cell-depleted T cells, or PBMCs; the material itself was cDNA or gDNA.

Per the authors' pipeline: The authors estimated nucleated cell counts from reference gene primer amplification. TCRdb keeps only in-frame clones here, not all; method: immunoSEQ multiplex PCR. From that table come the V and J calls and clone size; the DNA was used to work out D and trimming. The data show 160,000 or so clones, around 82% seen once. V shed 2 bases, J shed 0 bases, and the junction held 1 base outside the gene matches. The CDR3 totals 15 residues. Germline CDR1 and CDR2: SGHTS and YDEGEE. The study recruited people aged about 18 to 90 years across some 23 US areas. Cohort 3 donors counted as recovered after two negative PCRs, clearance, or resolved symptoms.

The origin of this receptor is a man aged 40-55 years who had recovered from COVID-19. Material for sequencing was PBMCs or T cells enriched from blood (not recorded which). The chain links TRBV5-8 to TRBJ2-1, with TRBD2 matching over 8 bases. CDR3 sequence reads: CASSFGGVSYNEQFF. For the CDR3, the DNA is TGTGCCAGCAGCTTCGGGGGGGTCTCCTACAATGAGCAGTTCTTC.